This T cell receptor (beta chain) was sequenced during a study of blood T cell repertoires in COVID-19. TCRdb's copy holds only in-frame clones and misses some; the assay was immunoSEQ multiplex PCR. The data hold just over 80,000 clones, with 81% observed a single time. V was clipped by 0 bases and J by 3 bases, with 15 bases between them. Germline CDR1 is SGHAT and CDR2 is FQNNGV. The CDR3 spans 16 residues. This receptor was identified in a man aged 80 or over with acute or convalescent COVID-19. The V call is TRBV11-2, the J call TRBJ2-7; D is perhaps TRBD2 (5 bases). The sequenced material came from peripheral blood. CDR3 DNA: TGTGCCAGCAGCTTAGATCTCAGTCCGGGGAGCTACGAGCAGTACTTC. Translation gives CASSLDLSPGSYEQYF.